Shown below are 29 T cell receptor beta chains from a single sample sequenced in a study of response to subunit inactivated influenza vaccine. TCRdb independently ran MiXCR on the RT-PCR reads; one entry per CDR3 protein. Found here are around 520,000 distinct CDR3 sequences, approximately 12% of them singletons; the top ten hold roughly 10%. The specimen comprised PBMCs from blood, sampled on the day of vaccination. All receptors derive from a man aged 50 to 59 who received an inactivated influenza vaccine.

The V and J genes are TRBV2 and TRBJ2-5; 8 bases are a match to TRBD1. This CDR3 spans 15 amino acids. J gave up 5 bases and V 2 bases, and 7 bases lay outside the gene matches. Germline loops: CDR1 SNHLY, CDR2 FYNNEI. CDR3 residues: CASSEPRTGQETQYF. The CDR3 bases are TGTGCCAGCAGTGAACCTAGGACAGGGCAGGAGACCCAGTACTTC.

In this sample, this clonotype turned up many times. This chain joins TRBV12-3 or TRBV12-4 and TRBJ1-5, with no clear D. The CDR3 runs 13 residues. Between the trimmed V and J ends, which lost 3 bases and 5 bases, there was a span of 8 bases. CDR3 coding DNA: TGTGCCAGCAGTTTTAACCGGGATCAGCCCCAGCATTTT. Translated: CASSFNRDQPQHF.

This clonotype was counted many times. This chain joins TRBV28 and TRBJ2-7; 8 positions match TRBD2. The V gene end was trimmed by 5 bases and the J gene end by 4 bases; junction bases not matched to a gene: 4. This CDR3 has 13 amino acids. Germline V lookup: CDR1 MDHEN, CDR2 SYDVKM. The CDR3 reads CASSPLAAYEQYF. The CDR3 bases are TGTGCCAGCAGTCCACTAGCGGCGTACGAGCAGTACTTC. Combining the CDR3 with reference TRBV28 and TRBJ2-7 gives the whole variable domain DVKVTQSSRYLVKRTGEKVFLECVQDMDHENMFWYRQDPGLGLRLIYFSYDVKMKEKGDIPEGYSVSREKKERFSLILESASTNQTSMYLCASSPLAAYEQYFGPGTRLTVT.

The CDR3 protein is CASSLRVYQETQYF. The DNA of the CDR3 is TGTGCCAGCAGTTTAAGGGTGTACCAAGAGACCCAGTACTTC. The chain recombines TRBV28 with TRBJ2-5; D gene ambiguous. Per the germline V gene, CDR1 is MDHEN and CDR2 is SYDVKM. Trimming removed 2 bases from V and 0 bases from J, with 7 bases in between. The CDR3 runs to 14 residues.

The rearrangement joins TRBV5-1 to TRBJ2-7, with 9 positions matching TRBD1. The CDR3 runs to 16 residues. After removal of 4 bases from V and 5 bases from J, the junction contained 13 bases not matched to a gene. Per germline, CDR1 SGHRS and CDR2 YFSETQ. CDR3 nucleotide sequence: TGCGCCAGCAGCCCCAACCGGGGACAGGGAGAGAACGAGCAGTACTTC. The encoded protein is CASSPNRGQGENEQYF.

This chain links TRBV10-3 with TRBJ1-2; D is ambiguous. Germline-derived CDR1 and CDR2 are ENHRY and SYGVKD. The length of the CDR3 is 15 residues. The V end lost 0 bases, the J end lost 2 bases, and 10 bases lay between the germline ends. The CDR3: CAISESWAGNYGYTF. The CDR3 region has the DNA TGTGCCATCAGTGAGTCTTGGGCTGGGAACTATGGCTACACCTTC.

This clonotype was picked up many times. The genes are TRBV6-5 and TRBJ1-5; no clear D. The CDR3 covers 15 residues. Germline CDR1 and CDR2: MNHEY and SVGAGI. Trimming stripped 0 bases from V and 7 bases from J, with 13 bases between. CDR3 sequence (DNA): TGTGCCAGCAGTTACTCGAGTCGGATGGACCAGCCCCAGCATTTT. Amino acid sequence: CASSYSSRMDQPQHF.

This clonotype showed up just a few times. J is TRBJ2-5 and V is TRBV28, with 8 bases matching TRBD2. This CDR3 contains 15 residues. V gave up 4 bases and J gave up 2 bases; unmatched junction bases: 6. CDR1 is MDHEN and CDR2 is SYDVKM in the germline V gene. Here the CDR3 reads CASSSPLAVQETQYF. The CDR3 DNA is TGTGCCAGCAGTTCACCACTAGCGGTACAAGAGACCCAGTACTTC.

This clonotype showed up just a few times. This chain links TRBV20-1 with TRBJ2-1, with TRBD2 identical over 8 bases. The V gene's germline CDR1 is DFQATT and CDR2 SNEGSKA (reference sequence). The CDR3 consists of 15 residues. The V and J ends lost 4 bases and 0 bases, in that order; junction bases with no gene match: 5. CDR3 region: CSAMERGISYNEQFF. Here the CDR3 DNA reads TGCAGTGCTATGGAGCGGGGGATCTCCTACAATGAGCAGTTCTTC.

This sequence joins TRBV27 and TRBJ2-7; D ambiguous. The length of the CDR3 is 11 residues. The V and J ends lost 6 bases and 4 bases respectively, with 7 bases between them. CDR1 and CDR2 from the germline V gene are MNHEY and SMNVEV (reference sequence). As DNA, the CDR3 is TGTGCCAGCAGGGGAATGTACGAGCAGTACTTC. Translating gives CASRGMYEQYF.

Details on this clonotype: The junction departs from germline at one end; a sequencing error may be responsible. The rearrangement joins TRBV7-9 to TRBJ2-7, with unresolved D. The germline V gene has CDR1 SEHNR and CDR2 FQNEAQ (reference sequence). The CDR3 extends over 14 amino acids. This CDR3 is CAISPGLGSYELYF. In DNA, the CDR3 is TGTGCCATCAGCCCCGGGCTAGGGTCCTACGAGCTGTACTTC.

This clonotype was counted only a few times. V gene TRBV18 combines with J gene TRBJ2-2; D remains unclear. The CDR3 contains 14 residues. V gave up 1 base and J gave up 2 bases, with 5 bases separating them. Per the germline V gene, CDR1 is KGHSH and CDR2 is LQKENI. The CDR3 loop reads CASSPRPNTGELFF. CDR3 DNA: TGTGCCAGCTCACCACGACCTAACACCGGGGAGCTGTTTTTT.

V and J are TRBV7-6 and TRBJ2-7, with 8 bases that match TRBD1. V was clipped by 0 bases and J by 6 bases; unmatched bases: 7. Per germline, CDR1 SGHVS and CDR2 FNYEAQ. This CDR3 contains 15 residues. The DNA of the CDR3 is TGTGCCAGCAGCTTAGCTGAGCAGGGGGCGCGCGAGCAGTACTTC. Protein sequence: CASSLAEQGAREQYF.

This chain uses TRBV20-1 with TRBJ1-2; 11 bases agree with TRBD1. The CDR3 contains 14 residues. V trimming: 6 bases; J trimming: 0 bases; junction bases outside the gene matches: 3. Germline V gives CDR1 DFQATT, CDR2 SNEGSKA (reference sequence). CDR3 nucleotide sequence: TGCAGTGCCACGGGACAGGGGGCTAACTATGGCTACACCTTC. Amino acid sequence: CSATGQGANYGYTF.

This clonotype was detected only a few times. The V and J genes are TRBV9 and TRBJ2-3; weak D call: TRBD1 (6 bases). In germline, CDR1 is SGDLS, CDR2 YYNGEE. There are 13 residues in the CDR3. V was clipped by 1 base and J by 4 bases, with 7 bases between them. The DNA of the CDR3 is TGTGCCAGCAGCGTATCAGGGGCAGATACGCAGTATTTT. Amino acids: CASSVSGADTQYF.

The V gene is TRBV5-4, the J gene TRBJ2-5; perhaps TRBD1 as D (5 bases). Germline loops: CDR1 SGHNT, CDR2 YYREEE (reference sequence). There are 14 residues in the CDR3. The V and J ends lost 2 bases and 1 base respectively, with 9 bases between them. In DNA form, the CDR3 reads TGTGCCAGCAGCTTTGACAGATCCCAAGAGACCCAGTACTTC. As protein: CASSFDRSQETQYF.

The chain recombines TRBV12-3 or TRBV12-4 with TRBJ2-2, with 10 bases matching TRBD1. This CDR3 contains 17 residues. J gave up 5 bases and V 5 bases, and 11 bases lay outside the gene matches. The CDR3: CASSPTRDRGWTGELFF. CDR3 sequence (DNA): TGTGCCAGCAGTCCAACACGGGACAGGGGATGGACCGGGGAGCTGTTTTTT.

J is TRBJ1-3 and V is TRBV12-3 or TRBV12-4; no reliable D call. V lost 2 bases and J 0 bases, leaving 5 bases between the germline ends. The CDR3 has 14 residues. The CDR3 DNA reads as TGTGCCAGCAGTTTACACAACTCTGGAAACACCATATATTTT. This codes for CASSLHNSGNTIYF.

In this sample, this clonotype turned up a few times. The J gene is TRBJ2-5, the V gene TRBV3-1; 9 positions match TRBD1. V dropped 7 bases and J dropped 6; count of bases not matched to a gene: 9. This CDR3 is built from 14 residues. Germline loops: CDR1 LGHDT, CDR2 YNNKEL (reference sequence). CDR3 residues: CASTSTGGGKTQYF. DNA for the CDR3: TGTGCCAGCACCTCAACAGGGGGCGGGAAGACCCAGTACTTC.

This sequence joins TRBV20-1 and TRBJ2-5, with 11 nucleotides matching TRBD2. Losses at the gene ends were 1 base for V and 4 bases for J; bases not matched to a gene: 5. CDR1 is DFQATT and CDR2 is SNEGSKA in the germline V gene (reference sequence). The CDR3 is made up of 15 amino acids. Here the CDR3 reads CSARGTSGLGETQYF. The CDR3, as DNA: TGCAGTGCTAGAGGGACTAGCGGGTTGGGAGAGACCCAGTACTTC.

The chain joins TRBV6-5 to TRBJ2-2; 10 bases align to TRBD2. The CDR3 is 16 residues long. Per germline, CDR1 MNHEY and CDR2 SVGAGI. Trimming cost V 2 bases and J 5 bases; bases outside gene matches: 5. The CDR3 loop reads CASSYRPAGGTGELFF. The CDR3 nucleotides are TGTGCCAGCAGTTACCGGCCAGCGGGGGGGACCGGGGAGCTGTTTTTT.

The CDR3 DNA reads TGTGCCAGCAACCACAGGGGGCTCTCCTATAATTCACCCCTCCACTTT. Amino acids: CASNHRGLSYNSPLHF. The gene calls are TRBV6-1 and TRBJ1-6, with 9 nucleotides matching TRBD1. Germline-derived CDR1 and CDR2 are MNHNS and SASEGT. The CDR3 is 16 amino acids. The V and J ends lost 7 bases and 0 bases, in that order; junction bases with no gene match: 4.

This clonotype appeared a few times. This chain joins TRBV2 and TRBJ2-7, with D uncertain. Trimming cost V 7 bases and J 6 bases, with 13 bases left between them. This CDR3 comprises 12 residues. The germline gives CDR1 SNHLY, CDR2 FYNNEI. This CDR3 is CASNLQRSEQYF. The CDR3 bases are TGTGCCAGCAATCTACAAAGGAGCGAGCAGTACTTC.

This chain joins TRBV20-1 and TRBJ2-7; the match to TRBD1 covers 7 bases. Germline loops: CDR1 DFQATT, CDR2 SNEGSKA (reference sequence). The V and J ends lost 0 bases and 3 bases, in that order; junction bases with no gene match: 5. The length of the CDR3 is 14 residues. CDR3 bases: TGCAGTGCTAGAGATCCCGACAGGGTCTACGAGCAGTACTTC. This codes for CSARDPDRVYEQYF.

In this sample, this clonotype turned up many times. The rearrangement links TRBV6-2 or TRBV6-3 to TRBJ2-1; D call uncertain. Trimming took 7 bases from V and 2 from J, leaving 9 bases between them. CDR3 size: 13 residues. Germline V gives CDR1 MNHEY, CDR2 SVGEGT. CDR3 loop: CASTREAYNEQFF. In DNA, the CDR3 is TGTGCCAGCACCCGCGAAGCCTACAATGAGCAGTTCTTC.

This clonotype showed up just a few times. The rearrangement links TRBV5-1 to TRBJ2-6; 10 nucleotides line up with TRBD1. Germline-derived CDR1 and CDR2 are SGHRS and YFSETQ. V lost 4 bases and J lost 2; bases outside the gene matches: 6. This CDR3 comprises 17 residues. CDR3 loop: CASSPGQGVPGANVLTF. For the CDR3, the DNA is TGCGCCAGCAGCCCCGGACAGGGGGTCCCTGGGGCCAACGTCCTGACTTTC. The full variable domain, in which reference TRBV5-1 and TRBJ2-6 provide the parts outside the CDR3, is KAGVTQTPRYLIKTRGQQVTLSCSPISGHRSVSWYQQTPGQGLQFLFEYFSETQRNKGNFPGRFSGRQFSNSRSEMNVSTLELGDSALYLCASSPGQGVPGANVLTFGAGSRLTVL.

CDR3 bases: TGCAGTGCTAGAGATAAAAAGCAGCGGACATACCAAGAGACCCAGTACTTC. Translated: CSARDKKQRTYQETQYF. This chain uses TRBV20-1 with TRBJ2-5; D tentatively reads TRBD1 or TRBD2 (5 bases each). CDR1 DFQATT and CDR2 SNEGSKA come from the germline V gene (reference sequence). CDR3 size: 17 residues. V was shortened by 0 bases and J by 0 bases, with 17 bases between the two germline ends.

This clonotype was counted many times. The chain has TRBV6-1 and TRBJ2-5, with no clear D. The CDR3 length is 15 residues. Germline CDR1 MNHNS, CDR2 SASEGT. Trimming left V 7 bases short and J 7 bases short, with 22 bases between. CDR3 loop: CASNDDRAPVGTQYF. Written as DNA, the CDR3 is TGTGCCAGCAACGATGACCGGGCCCCGGTCGGGACCCAGTACTTC.

J is TRBJ2-3 and V is TRBV29-1; TRBD2 might be the D (6 bases). The V end was cut by 5 bases, the J end by 3 bases, with 15 bases between. CDR1 is SQVTM, CDR2 ANQGSEA, per germline. This CDR3 region has 14 residues. This chain's CDR3 is CSVRARGRTDTQYF. The DNA of the CDR3 is TGCAGCGTTCGGGCTCGTGGGAGGACAGATACGCAGTATTTT.